The present T cell receptor (beta chain) was sequenced within a study of CD8 T cells in Susac syndrome (dated by TCRdb to between 2017 and 2020). Concerning the study at large: Repertoire sequencing was used to test whether CD8+ T cell activation and differentiation in Susac syndrome was antigen driven.

Taken from the germline V gene, the CDR1 and CDR2 loops are SNHLY and FYNNEI. From its cysteine to its phenylalanine, the CDR3 spans 16 amino acids. The sequence is cut down to CDR3 DNA, 48 bases in frame from base 1. Trimmed from V: 6 bases; trimmed from J: 0 bases; junction bases lacking a gene match: 4. RNA was extracted using the RNeasy kit, and roughly 0.5 to 1 ug of the RNA was reverse transcribed with random hexamers. TCR beta CDR3 regions were amplified with the immunoSEQ multiplex PCR assay covering 54 Vbeta and 13 Jbeta segments. PCR amplification bias was corrected using a synthetic template baseline for primer optimization and computational correction. The paper's processing steps were these. Reads were annotated to V, D and J genes according to IMGT and were analyzed with immunoSEQ Analyzer, with only productive sequences retained. To calculate clonality, Shannon entropy was normalized by log2 of the number of productive unique sequences and then subtracted from one. For each patient and control, public and private clones were evaluated within the 100 most prevalent clones. Clones were defined as Susac-specific if absent from the healthy and MS cohorts, from over a thousand published viral clones and from other ImmuneACCESS disease sequences. The raw public reads went through TCRdb reprocessing: fastp at Q25, MiXCR clone calling, in-frame beta chains kept. Every distinct CDR3 protein forms one entry, paired with its most common genes and DNA. The authors' filters were not applied to this entry. In this sample the table shows 150,000 to 200,000 distinct CDR3 sequences, 90% to 95% of which occur a single time. Under 0.085% of the sample goes to the ten largest clones.

Peripheral blood CD8+ and CD4+ T cells from healthy donors, Susac syndrome patients and multiple sclerosis patients were profiled by high-throughput TCR beta sequencing. Healthy donors were included as age- and sex-matched controls. Bulk CD8+ and CD4+ T cells were purified by magnetic negative isolation, whereas CD8+ TEMRA cells were enriched by FACS. Blood was collected in EDTA tubes and processed within 24 hours, with PBMCs isolated through density gradient centrifugation. PBMCs intended for TCR sequencing were cryopreserved in liquid nitrogen and were subsequently thawed in a 37 degrees C water bath. The sorted or isolated CD4+, CD8+ and CD8+ TEMRA cells had a purity of 90% or higher. The paper as a whole reports these results and caveats: The number of individuals in the TCR sequencing and HLA analysis was recognized as being relatively small.

Notes on this clonotype: The target of this receptor is not known. No base-level quality is on record; no much larger clone is a single base apart.

The clonotype comes from a human donor in good health. Sequenced material: CD4+ T cells from PBMCs. The V and J genes are TRBV2 and TRBJ2-4; 11 bases in the junction line up with TRBD2. The DNA is TGTGCCAGCAGCGTTAGCGGGGGGGCAGCCAAAAACATTCAGTACTTC. This encodes CASSVSGGAAKNIQYF.